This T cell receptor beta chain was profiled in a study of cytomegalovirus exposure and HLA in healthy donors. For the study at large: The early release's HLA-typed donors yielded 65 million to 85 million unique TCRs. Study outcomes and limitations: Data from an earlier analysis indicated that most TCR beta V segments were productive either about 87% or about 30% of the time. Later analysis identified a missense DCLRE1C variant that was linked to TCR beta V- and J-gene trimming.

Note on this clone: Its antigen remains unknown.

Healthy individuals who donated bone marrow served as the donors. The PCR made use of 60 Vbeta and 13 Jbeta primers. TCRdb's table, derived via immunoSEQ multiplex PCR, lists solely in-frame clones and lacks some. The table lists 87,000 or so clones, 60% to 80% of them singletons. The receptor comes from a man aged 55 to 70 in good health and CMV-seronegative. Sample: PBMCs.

The CDR3 sequence is CASSNSGTGSYEQYF. CDR3 DNA: TGTGCCAGCAGCAATTCCGGGACAGGGTCCTACGAGCAGTACTTC. The chain employs TRBV13 and TRBJ2-7; the match to TRBD1 covers 9 bases. This CDR3 has 15 amino acids. The V segment lost 5 bases and the J segment 1 base; nucleotides outside the gene matches: 6. Per germline, CDR1 PRHDT and CDR2 FYEKMQ (reference sequence).